This T cell receptor beta chain stems from a study of identical twins. The cDNA had a unique molecular identifier and a template-switch universal primer site. TCRdb reanalysed the 5' RACE reads using MiXCR and keeps one entry per CDR3 protein. The sample holds 450,000 or so distinct CDR3 sequences, 14% seen once. The V end was cut by 4 bases, the J end by 0 bases, with 17 bases between. Germline CDR1 SGHDT, CDR2 YYEEEE. The CDR3 is made up of 16 amino acids. In this sample, this clonotype turned up a few times. This sample also appeared in a second study, on yellow fever vaccine responses in identical twins. This second report adds: Each twin's T cell response to the vaccine was reported to look partly convergent and partly personalized.

Sequencing was done on a sample of CD4+ T cells sorted from blood. The rearrangement uses TRBV5-6 and TRBJ2-7; no firm D call. The sequence came from a woman aged 18-30 years in good health. DNA of the CDR3: TGTGCCAGCAGCCCCCTCGGAGAGGTCAGCTCCTACGAGCAGTACTTC. Protein product: CASSPLGEVSSYEQYF.